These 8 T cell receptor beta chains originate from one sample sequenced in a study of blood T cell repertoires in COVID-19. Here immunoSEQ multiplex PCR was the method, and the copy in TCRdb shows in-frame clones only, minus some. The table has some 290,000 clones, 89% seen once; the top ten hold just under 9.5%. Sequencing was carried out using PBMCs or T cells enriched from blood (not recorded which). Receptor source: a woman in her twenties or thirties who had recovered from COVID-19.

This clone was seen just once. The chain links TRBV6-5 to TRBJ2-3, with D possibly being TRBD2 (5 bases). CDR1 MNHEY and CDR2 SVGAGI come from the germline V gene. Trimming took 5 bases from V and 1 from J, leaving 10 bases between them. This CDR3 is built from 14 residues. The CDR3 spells CASSSGWGTDTQYF. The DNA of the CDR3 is TGTGCCAGCAGTAGCGGTTGGGGCACAGATACGCAGTATTTT.

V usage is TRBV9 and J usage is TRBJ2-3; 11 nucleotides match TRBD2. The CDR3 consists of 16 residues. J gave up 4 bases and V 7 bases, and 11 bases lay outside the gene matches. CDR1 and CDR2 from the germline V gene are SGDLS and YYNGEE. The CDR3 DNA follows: TGTGCCAGCGCTGTCACTAGCGGGAGTTTAGCAGATACGCAGTATTTT. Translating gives CASAVTSGSLADTQYF.

The CDR3 sequence is CASSRTGADTQYF. Written as DNA, the CDR3 is TGTGCCAGCAGCCGGACAGGGGCAGATACGCAGTATTTT. The rearrangement joins TRBV14 to TRBJ2-3, with 9 nucleotides matching TRBD1. V lost 4 bases to trimming and J lost 4 bases; unmatched junction nucleotides: 0. Per germline, CDR1 SGHDN and CDR2 FVKESK. The CDR3 has 13 amino acids.

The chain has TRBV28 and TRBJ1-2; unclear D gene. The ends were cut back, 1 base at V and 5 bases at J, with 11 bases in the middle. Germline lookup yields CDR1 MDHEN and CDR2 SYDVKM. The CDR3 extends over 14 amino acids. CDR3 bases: TGTGCCAGCAGTTTATCGCGGGGTTTGTATGGCTACACCTTC. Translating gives CASSLSRGLYGYTF.

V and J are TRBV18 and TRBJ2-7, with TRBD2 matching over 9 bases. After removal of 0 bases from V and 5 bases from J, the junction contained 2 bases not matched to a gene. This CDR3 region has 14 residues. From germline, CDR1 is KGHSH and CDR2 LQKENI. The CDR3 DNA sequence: TGTGCCAGCTCACCACCTAGCGGGAGAGACGAGCAGTACTTC. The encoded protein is CASSPPSGRDEQYF.

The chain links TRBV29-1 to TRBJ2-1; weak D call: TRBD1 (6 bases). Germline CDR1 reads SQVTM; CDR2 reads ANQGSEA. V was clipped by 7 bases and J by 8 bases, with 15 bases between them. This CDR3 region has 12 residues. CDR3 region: CSAIPGGYEQFF. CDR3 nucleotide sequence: TGCAGCGCCATCCCTGGGGGCTATGAGCAGTTCTTC.

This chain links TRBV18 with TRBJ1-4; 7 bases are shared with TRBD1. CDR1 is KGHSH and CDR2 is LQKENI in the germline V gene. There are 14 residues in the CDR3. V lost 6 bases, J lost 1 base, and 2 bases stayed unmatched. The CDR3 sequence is CASSRDRTNEKLFF. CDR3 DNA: TGTGCCAGCTCGCGGGACAGAACTAATGAAAAACTGTTTTTT.

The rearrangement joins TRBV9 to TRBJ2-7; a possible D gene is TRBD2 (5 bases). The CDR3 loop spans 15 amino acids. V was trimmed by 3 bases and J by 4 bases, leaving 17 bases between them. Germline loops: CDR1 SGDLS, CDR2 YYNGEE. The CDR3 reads CASSAGSSSGYEQYF. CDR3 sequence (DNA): TGTGCCAGCAGCGCCGGATCCTCCTCGGGATACGAGCAGTACTTC.